This T cell receptor beta chain was sequenced during a study of cytomegalovirus exposure and HLA in healthy donors (dated by TCRdb to the late 2010s). Study-level background: An earlier analysis of several hundred of the donors reported approximately 260 Gb of sequence data and some 110 million unique TCR beta sequences obtained from about 170 million T cells. An early release covering roughly 600 HLA-typed donors comprised roughly 300 gigabases of sequencing data and roughly 86 million unique TCR sequences. Among the roughly 400 genotyped donors, 75% to 90% belonged to the genetic ancestry cluster associated with self-reported Caucasian donors. The study aimed to test whether cataloging public T cell receptors could reveal signatures of past pathogen exposure. The T cell repertoires of 550 to 850 subjects were profiled by immunosequencing and related to cytomegalovirus serostatus. Besides the first cohort of 666 subjects, a separate validation cohort made up of roughly 120 different subjects was used. To predict cytomegalovirus infection status, the study combined high-throughput TCR immunosequencing, statistical association of individual TCRs with disease status, and machine learning. A later analysis re-examined previously published TCR beta repertoires from around 670 donors and added high-resolution HLA genotyping to investigate patterns of TCR occurrence. Rather than drawing on any new phenotypic data, the later analysis identified candidate immune exposures from TCR beta sequences and the way those sequences occurred across donors. An earlier analysis of roughly 600 of the donors used high-throughput TCR beta sequencing to judge whether each TCR beta V gene segment behaved as functional or pseudogenic. Donor age, sex, ethnicity and CMV serostatus were compiled alongside the repertoire data. A later genetic analysis used genome-wide SNP genotypes for about 65% of the 666 donors, treating that subset as a discovery cohort. Every repertoire in the discovery cohort had been generated on one and the same sequencing platform. HLA typing included class I and class II loci at four-digit resolution. The number of donors typed differed by locus, with roughly 629-640 for A, B, C, DRB1 and DQB1, roughly 550 for DQA1, about 610 for DPA1, and 450 to 480 for DPB1. A few DR-DQ haplotypes were handled as single units for association and clustering because linkage in the cohort was strong. Among several hundred genotyped donors of the cohort, an average of around 250,000 unique TCR beta nucleotide sequences was sequenced per donor, of which 15% to 20% were non-productive. Broad study findings and their caveats: According to the authors, the approach could potentially be generalized to other disease states and immunological phenotypes. For the cohort, immune exposure information was limited to CMV serostatus. According to a later analysis, most CMV-associated TCR beta chains appeared to be HLA-restricted, and the HLA associations seemed to be driven largely by CMV exposure. Some IMGT-functional V segments, including TRBV6-2 and TRBV6-3, could not be told apart with the 87-base-pair reads, so those segments were excluded. A later genetic analysis reported fewer N-insertions in productive TCRs among donors in an Asian-associated ancestry cluster than the 666-donor mean. Assigning TCR associations to individual alleles was difficult when HLA alleles, especially DR and DQ, strongly co-occurred. An earlier analysis of approximately 530 of the donors showed that most TCR beta V segments appeared in productive rearrangements either about 87% or about 30% of the time, which broadly matched IMGT annotations. At a false discovery rate of 0.05, a later analysis linked about 17,000 TCR beta sequences to specific HLA alleles. According to a later analysis, TCR association rates differed among HLA loci, with DRB1 alleles showing the most associated TCRs and HLA-C alleles showing the fewest. The classifier was reported to diagnose cytomegalovirus status with high specificity and sensitivity in both the original cohort and the validation cohort. Most TCR sequences were observed very rarely across donors, whereas some public TCRs were present in many individuals. In the study, some 160 TCR beta chains were listed as associated with cytomegalovirus. Only TCR beta chains were sequenced in this cohort, and the absence of alpha or paired-chain data limited detectable features. A later genetic analysis associated a missense DCLRE1C variant with V-gene and J-gene trimming of TCR beta chains, and an independent cohort replicated the association. A further reported finding was that TCR beta sequences accurately predicted the HLA-A and HLA-B alleles for most subjects in the first cohort. According to a later analysis, parvovirus B19, influenza, CMV and Epstein-Barr virus appeared linked to several top co-occurrence clusters. In vitro tests confirmed that a few of the cytomegalovirus-associated TCR beta chains recognize cytomegalovirus antigens. Presence/absence analyses assumed roughly uniform sequencing depth across donors, an assumption that may not hold. Because counts were too low, fewer than 20 rarely observed V segments, including chromosome 9 orphons, were excluded from the earlier analysis of several hundred of the donors. Linkage disequilibrium might explain the correlated functional status among segregating V segments, but an unknown experimental factor could not be ruled out. HLA typing was unavailable for some donors at each locus, so association tests used only the typed subset. A later analysis found that HLA-associated TCR beta chains were more clonally expanded and had lower generation probabilities than equally common non-associated chains. A cluster of highly shared sequence variants was judged likely to be a technical artifact of the sequencing pipeline.

The cohort comprised fewer than 750 healthy bone marrow donors. At the time of sampling, every cohort member was nominally healthy, though immune exposures that went unrecorded were likely present. The donor tested CMV seronegative, placing the donor among the 300 to 450 seronegative members of the cohort. A peripheral blood sample was provided by each donor, and peripheral blood mononuclear cells were used for TCR beta sequencing. Genomic DNA was extracted from the blood cell samples with the Qiagen DNeasy Blood Extraction Kit. Library preparation employed the immunoSEQ multiplex PCR assay. The multiplex PCR relied on a mix of 60 forward primers for TCR Vbeta segments and 13 reverse primers for TCR Jbeta segments. The CDR3 region of rearranged TCR beta genes was amplified from genomic DNA with a multiplex PCR assay. The amplified TCR beta libraries were sequenced on the Illumina HiSeq System as 87-base-pair reads. Per the original workflow: A later analysis tallied some 79 million unique TCR beta chains across the 666 repertoires, and about 12 million of those chains were shared by two or more donors. Raw reads were error-corrected and collapsed into unique sequences with a nearest-neighbor algorithm that merged closely related sequences to remove PCR and sequencing errors. To assign V, D and J gene segments, CDR3 sequences were aligned to IMGT reference sequences. For a sequence to be retained, a match of at least six nucleotides to both a V gene segment and a J gene segment was required. Rearrangements were classified as productive when the CDR3 lacked stop codons and remained in frame with V and J, and all other rearrangements were classified as non-productive. CDR3 was defined according to IMGT convention as the region running from the second conserved V-encoded cysteine to the conserved J-encoded phenylalanine. The earlier analysis of about 570 of the donors excluded any sequence lacking an unambiguous match to a single V gene segment. In an earlier analysis of several hundred of the donors, V segments were called functional above 56.7% productive rearrangements and were called segregating when the between-donor standard deviation exceeded 5%. A statistical classification framework was built for diagnosing cytomegalovirus status from the catalog of TCR beta chain sequences. V and J gene assignment, in a later analysis, came from comparing TCR nucleotide sequences with IMGT/GENE-DB human TR gene sequences. A later analysis assigned CDR3 sequences and most-parsimonious VDJ recombination scenarios with the TCRdist pipeline. In a later analysis, each TCR beta chain was defined by its CDR3 amino acid sequence together with its V-gene family, and reads lacking a unique V-gene family were excluded. As a way to deal with suspected cross-contamination and a sequencing artifact, a later analysis dropped approximately 590 nucleotide sequences that were highly shared and had low generation probability. In a later analysis, a clonal expansion index for each public chain was calculated from normalized within-repertoire ranks of inferred template counts. In a later analysis, generation probabilities were computed using a VDJ recombination model fitted to out-of-frame rearrangements, and the results were checked against IGoR. In a later analysis, hypergeometric tests were used to score TCR-TCR, TCR-HLA and TCR-CMV co-occurrence, with a repertoire-size bias correction applied to TCR pairs. In a later analysis, false discovery rates were estimated by permuting HLA or CMV assignments 20 times. In a later analysis, co-occurring TCRs were grouped using DBSCAN, with TCRdist sequence similarity added in when clustering inside HLA-allele-positive subsets. For co-occurrence clustering, repertoires with fewer than 30,000 or more than 120,000 public chains were excluded, along with five repertoires with anomalous nucleotide sharing. Entries here come from immuneACCESS through TCRdb and include only in-frame sequences with V and J called. Some clones fail to appear in such tables; in the studies checked, an unresolved V gene covers under half of the shortfall, and the cause of the remainder is unknown. That table supplies the V and J calls and clone size; D and trimming were determined from the DNA. The sample data list 95,000 to 150,000 clones, and 66% of these were observed just once. The ten most abundant clones make up about 1.6% of the sample.

The CDR3 has 17 amino acids, counting the end cysteine and phenylalanine. Only CDR3 DNA is held: 51 bases, read in frame from base 1. Here V drops 4 bases and J drops 4 bases, and the junction holds 12 bases not matched to any gene. Looking up the germline V gene yields CDR1 LGHNA and CDR2 YNFKEQ. Only a few counts were recorded for this clone. Its antigen target is currently unknown. There are no base qualities to consult, and no much larger clone falls within one base. The chain was built from TRBV4-2 and TRBJ1-4; 7 of the junction bases match TRBD1. Source material: PBMCs. This clonotype originated in a man younger than 30 in good health and CMV-seronegative. The DNA is as follows: TGTGCCAGCAGCCCCCTCGGGAGGGGGCTCGGTAATGAAAAACTGTTTTTT. It translates to CASSPLGRGLGNEKLFF.